This passage covers 29 T cell receptor beta chains from one sample sequenced in a study of PD-1 blockade in classical Hodgkin lymphoma. Using immunoSEQ multiplex PCR, the repertoire was profiled, and TCRdb retains in-frame clones only, with some absent. Of some 21,000 clones detected, approximately 90% appear once; the ten largest clones hold about 7%. The sample's time point: newly diagnosed, previously untreated cHL patient sample. The study isolated CD8+ T cells from thawed PBMCs by magnetic negative selection. Sequencing was carried out using CD8+ T cells from blood. These receptors all stem from a human donor with classical Hodgkin lymphoma.

This clone occurred a few times. The gene calls are TRBV27 and TRBJ2-4, with D tentatively TRBD1 or TRBD2 (5 bases each). V was pared by 5 bases and J by 2 bases, with 13 bases between. The CDR3 extends over 15 amino acids. Germline values: CDR1 MNHEY, CDR2 SMNVEV (reference sequence). The CDR3 sequence: CASSPGWGPKNIQYF. CDR3 nucleotides: TGTGCCAGCAGTCCGGGGTGGGGACCCAAAAACATTCAGTACTTC.

The gene calls are TRBV5-6 and TRBJ1-2, with 7 nucleotides matching TRBD1. The trim removed 0 bases at V and 8 bases at J, leaving 7 bases unmatched. Germline values: CDR1 SGHDT, CDR2 YYEEEE. This CDR3 is 14 amino acids long. The DNA for the CDR3 is TGTGCCAGCAGCTTGGGACAGGGTGAGAAGGGCTACACCTTC. Translation gives CASSLGQGEKGYTF.

The V and J genes are TRBV20-1 and TRBJ2-1, with D hard to call. V was pared by 7 bases and J by 6 bases, with 7 bases between. CDR3 length equals 10 residues. Germline lookup yields CDR1 DFQATT and CDR2 SNEGSKA (reference sequence). The CDR3 here is CSVFLNEQFF. CDR3 nucleotide sequence: TGCAGTGTTTTCCTCAATGAGCAGTTCTTC.

The chain links TRBV4-1 to TRBJ2-5; D is possibly TRBD1 (6 bases). The CDR3 runs to 17 residues. Trimming left V 3 bases short and J 7 bases short, with 24 bases between. In germline, CDR1 is MGHRA, CDR2 YSYEKL. The CDR3 coding sequence is TGCGCCAGCAGCCATCCAAAGGAAGGGGGATCAGAAGGGACCCAGTACTTC. Protein: CASSHPKEGGSEGTQYF.

The chain recombines TRBV5-4 with TRBJ2-7; TRBD1 matches at 7 bases. Unmatched junction bases numbered 4, after V lost 4 bases and J lost 6 bases. CDR3 size: 12 residues. Germline-derived CDR1 and CDR2 are SGHNT and YYREEE (reference sequence). CDR3 nucleotides: TGTGCCAGCAGCCGGGACAGCTTCGAGCAGTACTTC. Protein product: CASSRDSFEQYF.

The chain combines TRBV28 with TRBJ1-1; a possible D gene is TRBD1 (5 bases). CDR3 length: 15 amino acids. Trimming shortened V by 2 bases and J by 4 bases, and 14 bases separated the two germline ends. Germline values: CDR1 MDHEN, CDR2 SYDVKM. In nucleotides, the CDR3 is TGTGCCAGCAGTTTAAGGACGACAGTTCTCACTGAAGCTTTCTTT. It codes for CASSLRTTVLTEAFF.

V and J are TRBV5-6 and TRBJ1-1; possible D gene TRBD1, 5 bases. The V gene lost 2 bases and the J gene lost 6 bases, with 8 bases spanning the gap. The germline V gene has CDR1 SGHDT and CDR2 YYEEEE. The CDR3 runs 12 residues. The CDR3, as DNA: TGTGCCAGCAGCTTCAGGGCTCCTGAAGCTTTCTTT. It translates to CASSFRAPEAFF. Combining the CDR3 with reference TRBV5-6 and TRBJ1-1 gives the whole variable domain DAGVTQSPTHLIKTRGQQVTLRCSPKSGHDTVSWYQQALGQGPQFIFQYYEEEERQRGNFPDRFSGHQFPNYSSELNVNALLLGDSALYLCASSFRAPEAFFGQGTRLTVV.

The gene calls are TRBV19 and TRBJ1-5; no reliable D call. CDR3 size: 16 residues. V lost 0 bases to trimming and J lost 0 bases, with 9 bases between them. CDR1 and CDR2 (germline): LNHDA, SQIVND (reference sequence). The CDR3: CASSIDLGYSNQPQHF. The CDR3 nucleotides read TGTGCCAGTAGTATAGATTTGGGGTATAGCAATCAGCCCCAGCATTTT.

J is TRBJ1-2 and V is TRBV7-8; 7 bases are shared with TRBD1. CDR3 length equals 12 residues. V lost 4 bases and J lost 7; bases outside the gene matches: 3. Germline CDR1 and CDR2: SGHVS and FQNEAQ. CDR3 in DNA: TGTGCCAGCAGCTCGGGGACAGCTGGCTACACCTTC. Amino acid sequence: CASSSGTAGYTF.

This rearrangement joins TRBV6-1 to TRBJ2-1, with TRBD1 matching over 7 bases. Per the germline V gene, CDR1 is MNHNS and CDR2 is SASEGT. V lost 10 bases to trimming and J lost 12 bases; unmatched junction nucleotides: 9. The CDR3 contains 11 residues. The CDR3 DNA is TGTGCCACTCGACAGGGACATGGGCAGTTCTTC. Amino acid sequence: CATRQGHGQFF.

The rearrangement links TRBV10-3 to TRBJ2-3; 9 bases are a match to TRBD2. The CDR3 loop spans 14 amino acids. V lost 5 bases, J lost 3 bases, and 3 bases stayed unmatched. Germline V gene sequence: CDR1 ENHRY, CDR2 SYGVKD. CDR3 in amino acids: CAISRTSVTDTQYF. The CDR3 region has the DNA TGTGCCATCAGTCGGACTAGCGTGACAGATACGCAGTATTTT.

V gene TRBV11-2 combines with J gene TRBJ2-3; no reliable D call. Germline V gene data show CDR1 as SGHAT and CDR2 as FQNNGV. The V gene lost 4 bases and the J gene lost 0 bases, with 5 bases spanning the gap. This CDR3 spans 13 amino acids. The CDR3 sequence: CASSSHSTDTQYF. In DNA form, the CDR3 reads TGTGCCAGCAGCTCACATAGCACAGATACGCAGTATTTT.

The chain couples TRBV19 to TRBJ1-1, with D hard to call. This CDR3 spans 13 amino acids. V was trimmed by 1 base and J by 5 bases, leaving 8 bases between them. Germline-derived CDR1 and CDR2 are LNHDA and SQIVND (reference sequence). CDR3 sequence (DNA): TGTGCCAGTAGTATAGGTGGAGTGACTGAAGCTTTCTTT. Amino acid sequence: CASSIGGVTEAFF.

J is TRBJ1-3 and V is TRBV11-3, with D possibly matching TRBD1 (6 bases). CDR1 SGHNT and CDR2 YENEEA come from the germline V gene. The V gene lost 5 bases and the J gene lost 3 bases, with 8 bases spanning the gap. CDR3 length: 13 residues. The CDR3 spells CASSEQGGNTIYF. CDR3 DNA: TGTGCCAGCAGCGAACAGGGTGGAAACACCATATATTTT.

Worth noting for this clone: A read error may account for a junction end that differs from germline. The chain has TRBV19 and TRBJ1-5; 8 nucleotides match TRBD1. Germline CDR1 and CDR2: LNHDA and SQIVND (reference sequence). This CDR3 has 16 residues. The CDR3 coding sequence is TGTGCCAGTAGCATAGGGGGACAGGACAGCAATCAGCCCCAGCATTTT. This codes for CASSIGGQDSNQPQHF.

V usage is TRBV14 and J usage is TRBJ1-2, with D unresolved. CDR3 length: 13 residues. Germline-derived CDR1 and CDR2 are SGHDN and FVKESK. The V gene lost 2 bases and the J gene lost 8 bases, with 12 bases spanning the gap. CDR3 DNA sequence: TGTGCCAGCAGCCAATCACCCCTAGGCGGCTACACCTTC. Translation: CASSQSPLGGYTF. Full variable domain (missing parts from reference TRBV14 and TRBJ1-2): EAGVTQFPSHSVIEKGQTVTLRCDPISGHDNLYWYRRVMGKEIKFLLHFVKESKQDESGMPNNRFLAERTGGTYSTLKVQPAELEDSGVYFCASSQSPLGGYTFGSGTRLTVV.

The chain uses TRBV5-4 and TRBJ2-7; either TRBD1 or TRBD2 may fit D (6 bases each). The germline V and J ends were trimmed by 0 bases and 0 bases, with 13 bases remaining between them. The CDR3 consists of 16 residues. CDR1 and CDR2 (germline): SGHNT, YYREEE (reference sequence). The CDR3 region is CASSLGGGKNSYEQYF. CDR3 nucleotides: TGTGCCAGCAGCTTGGGAGGGGGGAAGAACTCCTACGAGCAGTACTTC.

This sequence joins TRBV7-8 and TRBJ1-2; the D gene is possibly TRBD1 (5 bases). Trimming cost V 4 bases and J 8 bases, with 17 bases left between them. The germline CDR1 and CDR2 sequences are SGHVS and FQNEAQ. The CDR3 runs 14 residues. The CDR3 sequence is CASSYDGAGYGYTF. CDR3 nucleotide sequence: TGTGCCAGCAGCTACGACGGGGCCGGGTACGGCTACACCTTC.

DNA of the CDR3: TGTGCCAGCAGTTACATGGGTGTGAACACTGAAGCTTTCTTT. Protein product: CASSYMGVNTEAFF. J is TRBJ1-1 and V is TRBV6-6; D gene ambiguous. The CDR3 covers 14 residues. Trimming removed 2 bases from V and 0 bases from J, with 7 bases in between. From germline, CDR1 is MNHNY and CDR2 SVGAGI (reference sequence).

The chain employs TRBV7-9 and TRBJ1-1, with 8 positions matching TRBD1. V was clipped by 2 bases and J by 7 bases; unmatched bases: 6. This CDR3 comprises 14 residues. Germline V lookup: CDR1 SEHNR, CDR2 FQNEAQ (reference sequence). The CDR3: CASSLLQGEVEAFF. CDR3 sequence (DNA): TGTGCCAGCAGCTTATTACAGGGGGAGGTTGAAGCTTTCTTT.

This sequence joins TRBV10-3 and TRBJ2-7; possibly TRBD2 for D (6 bases). CDR3 length: 14 residues. The germline V and J ends were trimmed by 4 bases and 4 bases, with 14 bases remaining between them. Germline V lookup: CDR1 ENHRY, CDR2 SYGVKD. The CDR3 is CAISGTAGLYEQYF. CDR3 nucleotides: TGTGCCATCAGTGGTACTGCGGGGCTTTACGAGCAGTACTTC.

The chain has TRBV11-3 and TRBJ2-1, with D unresolved. CDR1 is SGHNT and CDR2 is YENEEA in the germline V gene. V was pared by 4 bases and J by 7 bases, with 14 bases between. There are 14 residues in the CDR3. The DNA for the CDR3 is TGTGCCAGCAGCTGGGCGCCCGGACCGAATGAGCAGTTCTTC. The encoded protein is CASSWAPGPNEQFF.

The chain is built from TRBV14 and TRBJ2-1; 8 nucleotides agree with TRBD2. Per the germline V gene, CDR1 is SGHDN and CDR2 is FVKESK. The CDR3 has 18 residues. With V trimmed by 3 bases and J by 1 base, 11 bases remained unmatched. The DNA for the CDR3 is TGTGCCAGCAGCCATTTCGAATCCGGGACTAGATCCTACAATGAGCAGTTCTTC. Translation: CASSHFESGTRSYNEQFF.

The rearrangement joins TRBV25-1 to TRBJ1-4; 9 positions agree with TRBD1. Germline V gives CDR1 MGHDK, CDR2 SYGVNS. Trimming cost V 1 base and J 2 bases; bases outside gene matches: 5. The CDR3 loop spans 17 amino acids. As DNA, the CDR3 is TGTGCCAGCAGTGAATTGAGTGACAGGGGGACTAATGAAAAACTGTTTTTT. Translation gives CASSELSDRGTNEKLFF. Full variable domain (remainder filled in from reference TRBV25-1 and TRBJ1-4): EADIYQTPRYLVIGTGKKITLECSQTMGHDKMYWYQQDPGMELHLIHYSYGVNSTEKGDLSSESTVSRIRTEHFPLTLESARPSHTSQYLCASSELSDRGTNEKLFFGSGTQLSVL.

This chain connects TRBV9 to TRBJ2-1, with a tentative D call TRBD1 (5 bases). This CDR3 has 12 residues. The V gene lost 3 bases and the J gene lost 7 bases, with 8 bases spanning the gap. Looked up from germline, CDR1 is SGDLS and CDR2 is YYNGEE. Written as DNA, the CDR3 is TGTGCCAGCAGCGGGGGCAGGAATGAGCAGTTCTTC. Amino acids: CASSGGRNEQFF.

The CDR3 DNA is TGCGCCAGCAGCTTGGCAGGATTCCTGAACACTGAAGCTTTCTTT. It is translated as CASSLAGFLNTEAFF. This chain joins TRBV5-1 and TRBJ1-1; D ambiguous. CDR1 SGHRS and CDR2 YFSETQ come from the germline V gene. Between the trimmed V and J ends, which lost 0 bases and 0 bases, there was a span of 9 bases. The CDR3 loop spans 15 amino acids.

This chain uses TRBV4-1 with TRBJ2-3, with 11 bases fitting TRBD2. CDR3 length: 16 amino acids. J lost 5 bases, V lost 0 bases, and 4 bases had no gene match. The germline V gene has CDR1 MGHRA and CDR2 YSYEKL. The CDR3 region is CASSQDWGLAEDTQYF. The CDR3 bases are TGCGCCAGCAGCCAAGATTGGGGACTAGCGGAAGATACGCAGTATTTT.

This chain connects TRBV10-2 to TRBJ2-5; 7 bases align to TRBD1. This CDR3 contains 14 residues. V was clipped by 7 bases and J by 2 bases; unmatched bases: 7. Germline V CDR1 and CDR2: WSHSY, SAAADI. CDR3 nucleotide sequence: TGCGCCAGCACAGAAACAGGGGTACAAGAGACCCAGTACTTC. Translation: CASTETGVQETQYF.

The chain couples TRBV4-1 to TRBJ1-3, with a possible D match to TRBD1 (5 bases). Looked up from germline, CDR1 is MGHRA and CDR2 is YSYEKL. The CDR3 covers 16 residues. V was clipped by 0 bases and J by 0 bases, with 9 bases between them. CDR3 sequence: CASSQDWGASGNTIYF. The CDR3 DNA sequence: TGCGCCAGCAGCCAAGACTGGGGCGCCTCTGGAAACACCATATATTTT.